The 21 T cell receptor beta chains given below trace back to one sample, sequenced in a study of T cells in Graves' hyperthyroidism and ophthalmopathy. Regions amplified from RNA transcripts were the TCR beta CDR3 regions. The primer set for the first-round RT-PCR of the TCR CDR3 was HTBI. TCRdb reprocessed the multiplex PCR reads with MiXCR, giving one entry per CDR3 protein. The data contain almost 500,000 distinct CDR3 sequences, approximately 23% of them seen just once; the ten biggest clones take up around 54%. Specimen: blood. The receptors were sampled from a woman between 65 and 79 years old with Graves' ophthalmopathy.

Comments on this clonotype: This may stem from a read error, because a much larger clone lies one nucleotide away. The V call is TRBV28, the J call TRBJ1-4; D call uncertain. The germline V gene encodes CDR1 MDHEN and CDR2 SYDVKM. The CDR3 has 17 amino acids. In DNA form, the CDR3 reads TGTGCCAGCAGTTTATATCGCGAGACTGCAACTAATGAAAAACTGTCTTTT. It specifies CASSLYRETATNEKLSF.

V gene TRBV30 combines with J gene TRBJ1-1; no definite D call. Germline V gene sequence: CDR1 GTSNPN, CDR2 SVGIG (reference sequence). This CDR3 has 13 residues. Trimming shortened V by 5 bases and J by 0 bases, and 10 bases separated the two germline ends. CDR3 DNA sequence: TGTGCCTGGCGACAAGCTATGAACACTGAAGCTTTCTTT. It yields the protein CAWRQAMNTEAFF.

This clonotype was counted between two and nine times. The chain couples TRBV2 to TRBJ2-1; D gene ambiguous. CDR3 length: 11 amino acids. Germline V gene lookup returns CDR1 SNHLY and CDR2 FYNNEI. Trimming took 9 bases from V and 4 from J, leaving 7 bases between them. The CDR3 nucleotides read TGTGCCAGTGACATGTACAATGAGCAGTTCTTC. This gives the protein CASDMYNEQFF.

The V gene is TRBV12-3 or TRBV12-4, the J gene TRBJ1-1, with 7 bases lining up with TRBD1. CDR3 length: 13 residues. V gave up 4 bases and J gave up 6 bases; unmatched junction bases: 5. This CDR3 is CASSWAGGSEAFF. As DNA, the CDR3 is TGTGCCAGCAGTTGGGCAGGGGGGTCTGAAGCTTTCTTT.

This chain connects TRBV5-1 to TRBJ2-3; D gene ambiguous. Germline CDR1 is SGHRS and CDR2 is YFSETQ. Trimming removed 4 bases from V and 4 bases from J, with 16 bases in between. The CDR3 is 15 amino acids. Here the CDR3 DNA reads TGCGCCAGCAGCCTGCTGGGCAGAAGATCAGATACGCAGTATTTT. Its protein product is CASSLLGRRSDTQYF. Combining the CDR3 with reference TRBV5-1 and TRBJ2-3 gives the whole variable domain KAGVTQTPRYLIKTRGQQVTLSCSPISGHRSVSWYQQTPGQGLQFLFEYFSETQRNKGNFPGRFSGRQFSNSRSEMNVSTLELGDSALYLCASSLLGRRSDTQYFGPGTRLTVL.

This clonotype was detected a few times. In DNA, the CDR3 is TGCGCCAGCAGCTTGGGGGCCAAAACCTACGAGCAGTACTTC. As protein: CASSLGAKTYEQYF. The chain uses TRBV5-1 and TRBJ2-7; D not resolved. The germline V gene encodes CDR1 SGHRS and CDR2 YFSETQ. V was shortened by 0 bases and J by 2 bases, with 9 bases between the two germline ends. The CDR3 loop spans 14 amino acids. Based on the CDR3 plus reference TRBV5-1 and TRBJ2-7, the full variable domain is KAGVTQTPRYLIKTRGQQVTLSCSPISGHRSVSWYQQTPGQGLQFLFEYFSETQRNKGNFPGRFSGRQFSNSRSEMNVSTLELGDSALYLCASSLGAKTYEQYFGPGTRLTVT.

This clonotype was picked up many times. The V call is TRBV27, the J call TRBJ2-7, with D unclear. The V and J ends lost 6 bases and 5 bases respectively, with 17 bases between them. Germline-derived CDR1 and CDR2 are MNHEY and SMNVEV (reference sequence). This CDR3 comprises 14 residues. The CDR3: CASRSYEWRDEQYF. The CDR3 DNA reads as TGTGCCAGCAGGAGTTACGAATGGCGAGACGAGCAGTACTTC.

CDR3 sequence reads: CAISDVIGPSPRQYF. In DNA form, the CDR3 reads TGTGCCATCAGTGACGTCATTGGACCGAGTCCTCGTCAGTATTTT. The rearrangement joins TRBV10-3 to TRBJ2-3; D call uncertain. The CDR3 loop spans 15 amino acids. Looked up from germline, CDR1 is ENHRY and CDR2 is SYGVKD. Trimming cost V 3 bases and J 12 bases, with 22 bases left between them.

This clonotype was observed at least ten times. The J gene is TRBJ2-1, the V gene TRBV28; D tentatively reads TRBD1 or TRBD2 (5 bases each). V lost 9 bases and J lost 7, with 10 bases in between. There are 11 residues in the CDR3. The germline V gene encodes CDR1 MDHEN and CDR2 SYDVKM. The CDR3 DNA sequence: TGTGCCAGGGGGGTAGCAAATGAGCAGTTCTTC. This gives the protein CARGVANEQFF.

V and J are TRBV20-1 and TRBJ1-4, with D unclear. Looked up from germline, CDR1 is DFQATT and CDR2 is SNEGSKA (reference sequence). The CDR3 contains 14 residues. Trimming removed 1 base at V and 6 bases at J, with 12 bases between. The CDR3 protein is CSARAAARYEKLFF. For the CDR3, the DNA is TGCAGTGCTAGAGCGGCAGCCCGGTATGAAAAACTGTTTTTT.

In this sample, this clonotype turned up a few times. V is TRBV28 and J is TRBJ1-4, with D maybe TRBD1 (6 bases). The CDR3 has 16 amino acids. The germline V gene has CDR1 MDHEN and CDR2 SYDVKM. The V and J ends lost 3 bases and 4 bases respectively, with 15 bases between them. In DNA form, the CDR3 reads TGTGCCAGCAGTTTGGAGGGGGGACGGATTAATGAAAAACTGTTTTTT. Protein sequence: CASSLEGGRINEKLFF.

This chain connects TRBV4-1 to TRBJ2-1, with 7 bases identical to TRBD1. Germline-derived CDR1 and CDR2 are MGHRA and YSYEKL. Trimming at V came to 0 bases and at J to 1 base, leaving 3 bases not matched to a gene. The CDR3 consists of 16 residues. DNA of the CDR3: TGCGCCAGCAGCCAAGATGTGACAGGGTCCTACAATGAGCAGTTCTTC. Its translation: CASSQDVTGSYNEQFF.

Worth noting for this clonotype: A read error may produce the germline difference seen at one junction end. The chain carries TRBV12-5 and TRBJ1-6; no clear D gene. The length of the CDR3 is 14 residues. The germline gives CDR1 LGHNT, CDR2 FRNRAP. CDR3 DNA sequence: TGCGCTAGTGGTGTTGATACCAACGGTTCACCCCTCCACTTT. It translates to CASGVDTNGSPLHF.

This clonotype turned up a few times. This chain links TRBV4-1 with TRBJ2-7, with 9 nucleotides matching TRBD2. Germline CDR1 is MGHRA and CDR2 is YSYEKL. Trimming at V came to 4 bases and at J to 1 base, leaving 23 bases not matched to a gene. This CDR3 contains 21 residues. CDR3 bases: TGCGCCAGCAGCCTCGACCTGGCAACTAGACTAGCGGCATACCCATCCTACGAGCAGTACTTC. This gives the protein CASSLDLATRLAAYPSYEQYF.

J is TRBJ2-2 and V is TRBV6-1; 7 positions match TRBD1. CDR1 and CDR2 from the germline V gene are MNHNS and SASEGT. V shed 10 bases, J shed 7 bases, and the junction held 6 bases outside the gene matches. This CDR3 region has 12 residues. The CDR3 DNA follows: TGTGCCACCTCACAGGGGATCGGGGAGCTGTTTTTT. Amino acid sequence: CATSQGIGELFF.

The chain combines TRBV3-1 with TRBJ2-2; tentatively, D is TRBD2 (6 bases). The length of the CDR3 is 17 residues. Trimming stripped 4 bases from V and 2 bases from J, with 17 bases between. Germline V gene lookup returns CDR1 LGHDT and CDR2 YNNKEL (reference sequence). The CDR3 DNA reads TGTGCCAGCAGCCGGGGTGGTGGAGGGAGTAACACCGGGGAGCTGTTTTTT. It encodes CASSRGGGGSNTGELFF. The whole variable domain, remainder taken from reference TRBV3-1 and TRBJ2-2, is DTAVSQTPKYLVTQMGNDKSIKCEQNLGHDTMYWYKQDSKKFLKIMFSYNNKELIINETVPNRFSPKSPDKAHLNLHINSLELGDSAVYFCASSRGGGGSNTGELFFGEGSRLTVL.

The chain combines TRBV12-3 or TRBV12-4 with TRBJ1-3; the D gene is possibly TRBD1 (5 bases). Trimming left V 3 bases short and J 0 bases short, with 9 bases between. This CDR3 comprises 15 residues. This chain's CDR3 is CASSFRQNSGNTIYF. CDR3 DNA: TGTGCCAGCAGTTTTCGACAGAACTCTGGAAACACCATATATTTT.

This clonotype was recorded a few times. The rearrangement joins TRBV11-1 to TRBJ2-2; the match to TRBD2 covers 12 bases. The V gene end was trimmed by 4 bases and the J gene end by 7 bases; junction bases not matched to a gene: 4. The CDR3 contains 15 residues. Germline V gene data show CDR1 as SGHAT and CDR2 as FQDESV (reference sequence). The CDR3 is CASSYGLAGNGELFF. As DNA, the CDR3 is TGTGCCAGCAGCTACGGACTAGCGGGGAACGGGGAGCTGTTTTTT.

This chain connects TRBV27 to TRBJ2-1, with 8 bases fitting TRBD1. Germline trimming cut 6 bases from V and 2 bases from J; bases unmatched to any gene: 3. CDR1 and CDR2 from the germline V gene are MNHEY and SMNVEV (reference sequence). The CDR3 runs 14 residues. The CDR3 region is CASRMTGAYNEQFF. As DNA, the CDR3 is TGTGCCAGCAGGATGACAGGGGCCTACAATGAGCAGTTCTTC.

This rearrangement joins TRBV20-1 to TRBJ2-5, with D tentatively TRBD2 (6 bases). This CDR3 comprises 14 residues. Looked up from germline, CDR1 is DFQATT and CDR2 is SNEGSKA (reference sequence). V was cut by 3 bases and J by 4 bases, with 15 bases left in between. CDR3 nucleotide sequence: TGCAGTGCTAGGGGTCTAGCGCTAAGAGAGACCCAGTACTTC. Translated: CSARGLALRETQYF.

This clonotype came up many times. This chain links TRBV10-3 with TRBJ2-5, with 13 bases matching TRBD2. The CDR3 is 15 residues long. V lost 2 bases and J lost 7; bases outside the gene matches: 4. CDR1 is ENHRY and CDR2 is SYGVKD in the germline V gene. CDR3 bases: TGTGCCATCAGTGAGGGACTAGCGGGAGCTGCGACCCAGTACTTC. It encodes CAISEGLAGAATQYF.